The sequence of this TCR beta chain was determined in a study of OX40 agonist ivuxolimab in advanced cancers. Study-wide background: Three patients, one with hepatocellular carcinoma and two with cutaneous melanoma, responded partially.

Germline loops: CDR1 SGHTA, CDR2 FQGTGA. The CDR3 consists of 15 residues. V dropped 5 bases and J dropped 4; count of bases not matched to a gene: 10. Points on this clone: The antigen remains undetermined.

Regarding the study as a whole: CD4+ and CD8+ blood T cells expanded clonally by week 6 at 0.1 to 3.0 mg/kg.

Sequenced by immunoSEQ multiplex PCR; TCRdb stores in-frame clones only, minus some. This sample has about 74,000 clones, with approximately 81% found just once. The chain is built from TRBV7-3 and TRBJ2-5; 7 nucleotides match TRBD2. The clonotype was recovered from an adult with an advanced solid tumor such as melanoma, head and neck, liver or kidney cancer. The source material was CD4+ or CD8+ T cells sorted from blood, sampled in a trial of the OX40 agonist ivuxolimab. The CDR3 loop reads CASSPEGLPRETQYF. The CDR3 bases are TGTGCCAGCAGCCCCGAGGGACTACCCCGAGAGACCCAGTACTTC.